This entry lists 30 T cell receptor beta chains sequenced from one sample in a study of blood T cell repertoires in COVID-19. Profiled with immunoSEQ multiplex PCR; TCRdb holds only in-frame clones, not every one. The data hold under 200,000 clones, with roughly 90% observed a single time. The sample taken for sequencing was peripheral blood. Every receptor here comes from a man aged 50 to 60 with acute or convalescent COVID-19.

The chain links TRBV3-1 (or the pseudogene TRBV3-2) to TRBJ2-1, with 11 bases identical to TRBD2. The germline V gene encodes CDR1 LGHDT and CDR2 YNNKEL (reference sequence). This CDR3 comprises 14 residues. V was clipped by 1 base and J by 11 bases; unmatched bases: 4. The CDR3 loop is CASSQGSSGGKQFF. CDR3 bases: TGTGCCAGCAGCCAAGGGTCTAGCGGGGGGAAGCAGTTCTTC.

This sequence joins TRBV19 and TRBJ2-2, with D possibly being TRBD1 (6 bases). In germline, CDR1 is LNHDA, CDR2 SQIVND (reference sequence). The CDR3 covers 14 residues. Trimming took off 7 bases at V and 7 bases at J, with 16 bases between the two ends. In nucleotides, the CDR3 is TGTGCCAGTAAAGTGGACAGCTGGGTCGGGGAGCTGTTTTTT. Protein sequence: CASKVDSWVGELFF.

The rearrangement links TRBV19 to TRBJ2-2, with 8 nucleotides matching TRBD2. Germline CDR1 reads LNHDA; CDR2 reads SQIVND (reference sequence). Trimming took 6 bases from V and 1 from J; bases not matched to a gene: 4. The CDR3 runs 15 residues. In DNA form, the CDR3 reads TGTGCCAGTAGCTGGACTAGCTGGAACACCGGGGAGCTGTTTTTT. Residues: CASSWTSWNTGELFF.

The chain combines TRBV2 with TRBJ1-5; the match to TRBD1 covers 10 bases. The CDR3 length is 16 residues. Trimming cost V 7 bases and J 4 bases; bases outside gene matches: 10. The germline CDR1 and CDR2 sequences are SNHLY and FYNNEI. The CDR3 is CASNPGQGLPNQPQHF. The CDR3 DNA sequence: TGTGCCAGCAACCCGGGACAGGGGTTGCCGAATCAGCCCCAGCATTTT. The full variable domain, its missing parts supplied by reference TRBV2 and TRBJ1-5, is EPEVTQTPSHQVTQMGQEVILRCVPISNHLYFYWYRQILGQKVEFLVSFYNNEISEKSEIFDDQFSVERPDGSNFTLKIRSTKLEDSAMYFCASNPGQGLPNQPQHFGDGTRLSIL.

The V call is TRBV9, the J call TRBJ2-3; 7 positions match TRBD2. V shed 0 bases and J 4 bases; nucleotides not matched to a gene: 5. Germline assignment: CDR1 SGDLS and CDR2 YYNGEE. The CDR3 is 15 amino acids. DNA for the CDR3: TGTGCCAGCAGCGTAGCTCTCGCGGGGGCAGATACGCAGTATTTT. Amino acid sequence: CASSVALAGADTQYF.

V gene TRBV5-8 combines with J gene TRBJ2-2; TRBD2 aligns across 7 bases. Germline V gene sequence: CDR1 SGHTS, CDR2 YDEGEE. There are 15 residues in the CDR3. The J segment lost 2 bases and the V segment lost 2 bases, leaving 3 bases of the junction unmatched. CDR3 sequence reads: CASSFGLENTGELFF. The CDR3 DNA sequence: TGTGCCAGCAGCTTTGGACTAGAAAACACCGGGGAGCTGTTTTTT.

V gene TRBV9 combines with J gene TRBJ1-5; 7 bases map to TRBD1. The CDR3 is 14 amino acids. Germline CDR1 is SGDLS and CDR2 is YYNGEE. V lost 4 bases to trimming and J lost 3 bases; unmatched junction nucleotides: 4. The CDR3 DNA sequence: TGTGCCAGCAGCAGAACAGGGGTCAATCAGCCCCAGCATTTT. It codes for CASSRTGVNQPQHF.

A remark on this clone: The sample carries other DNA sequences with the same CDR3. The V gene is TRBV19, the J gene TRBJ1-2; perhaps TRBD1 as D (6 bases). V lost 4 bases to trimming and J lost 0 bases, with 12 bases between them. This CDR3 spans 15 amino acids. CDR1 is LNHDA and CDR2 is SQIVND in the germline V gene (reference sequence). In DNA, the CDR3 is TGTGCCAGTAGTAGCGGACAGCTTACTAACTATGGCTACACCTTC. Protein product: CASSSGQLTNYGYTF.

CDR3 DNA: TGTGCCACCTCAGGGGTTCTCAATGAGCAGTTCTTC. It yields the protein CATSGVLNEQFF. The rearrangement links TRBV24-1 to TRBJ2-1; D perhaps matches TRBD1 (6 bases). Trimming left V 9 bases short and J 6 bases short, with 11 bases between. The CDR3 is 12 amino acids. Germline-derived CDR1 and CDR2 are KGHDR and SFDVKD.

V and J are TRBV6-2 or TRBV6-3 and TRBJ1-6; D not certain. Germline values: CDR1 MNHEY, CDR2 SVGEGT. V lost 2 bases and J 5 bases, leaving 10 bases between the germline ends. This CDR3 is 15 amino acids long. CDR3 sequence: CASSYAGIDNSPLHF. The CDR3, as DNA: TGTGCCAGCAGTTACGCCGGGATCGATAATTCACCCCTCCACTTT.

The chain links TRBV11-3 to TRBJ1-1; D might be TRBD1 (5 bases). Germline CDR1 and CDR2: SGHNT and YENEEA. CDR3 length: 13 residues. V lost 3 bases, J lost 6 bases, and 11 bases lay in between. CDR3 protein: CASSLGRGAEAFF. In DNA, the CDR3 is TGTGCCAGCAGCTTGGGTCGGGGGGCTGAAGCTTTCTTT.

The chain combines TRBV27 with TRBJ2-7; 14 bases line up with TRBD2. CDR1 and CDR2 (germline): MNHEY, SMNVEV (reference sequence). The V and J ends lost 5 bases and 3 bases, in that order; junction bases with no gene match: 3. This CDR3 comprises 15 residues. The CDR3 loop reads CASSPGTSGSYEQYF. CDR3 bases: TGTGCCAGCAGTCCCGGGACTAGCGGGAGCTACGAGCAGTACTTC.

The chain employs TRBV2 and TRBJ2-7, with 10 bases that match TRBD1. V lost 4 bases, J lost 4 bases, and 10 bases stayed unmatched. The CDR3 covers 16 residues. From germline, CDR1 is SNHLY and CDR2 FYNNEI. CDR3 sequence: CASSAGQGEKSYEQYV. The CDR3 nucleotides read TGTGCCAGCAGTGCCGGACAGGGGGAAAAATCTTACGAGCAGTACGTC.

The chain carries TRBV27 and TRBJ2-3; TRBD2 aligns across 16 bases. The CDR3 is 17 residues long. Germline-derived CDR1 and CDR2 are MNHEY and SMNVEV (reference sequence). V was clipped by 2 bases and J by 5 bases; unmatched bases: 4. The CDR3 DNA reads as TGTGCCAGCAGTTTACGAGGGACTAGCGGGAGGGAAGATACGCAGTATTTT. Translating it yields CASSLRGTSGREDTQYF.

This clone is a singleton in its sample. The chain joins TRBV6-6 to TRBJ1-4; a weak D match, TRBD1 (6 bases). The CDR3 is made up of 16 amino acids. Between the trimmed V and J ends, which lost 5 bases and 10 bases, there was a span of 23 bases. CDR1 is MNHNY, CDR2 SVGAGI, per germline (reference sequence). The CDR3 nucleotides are TGTGCCAGCAGTACCATTCAAGGAAGGGGGAAAAGAAAACTGTTTTTT. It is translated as CASSTIQGRGKRKLFF.

The CDR3 spells CATPSRGAHGELFF. The CDR3 nucleotides read TGTGCCACCCCGTCGCGGGGGGCCCACGGGGAGCTGTTTTTT. The V call is TRBV5-8, the J call TRBJ2-2; 8 bases fit TRBD2. Germline V gives CDR1 SGHTS, CDR2 YDEGEE. The CDR3 contains 14 residues. Trimming removed 9 bases from V and 7 bases from J; junction bases left unmatched: 11.

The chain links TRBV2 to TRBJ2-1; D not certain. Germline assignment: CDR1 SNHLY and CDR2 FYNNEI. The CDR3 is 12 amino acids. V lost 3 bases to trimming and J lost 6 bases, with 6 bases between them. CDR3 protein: CASSEIVNEQFF. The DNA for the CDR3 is TGTGCCAGCAGTGAGATAGTCAATGAGCAGTTCTTC.

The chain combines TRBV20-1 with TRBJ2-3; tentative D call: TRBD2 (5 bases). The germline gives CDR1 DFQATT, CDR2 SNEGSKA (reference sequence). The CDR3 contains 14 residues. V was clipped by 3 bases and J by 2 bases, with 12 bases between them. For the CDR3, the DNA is TGCAGTGCTAGTTATGATCTAGCCACAGATACGCAGTATTTT. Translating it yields CSASYDLATDTQYF.

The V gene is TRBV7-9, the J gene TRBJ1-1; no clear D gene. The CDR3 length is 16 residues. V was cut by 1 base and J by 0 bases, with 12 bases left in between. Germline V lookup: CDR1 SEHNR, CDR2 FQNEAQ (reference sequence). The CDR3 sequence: CASSLVQARMNTEAFF. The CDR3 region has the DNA TGTGCCAGCAGCTTAGTGCAGGCCCGAATGAACACTGAAGCTTTCTTT. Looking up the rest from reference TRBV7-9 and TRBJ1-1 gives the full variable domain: DTGVSQNPRHKITKRGQNVTFRCDPISEHNRLYWYRQTLGQGPEFLTYFQNEAQLEKSRLLSDRFSAERPKGSFSTLEIQRTEQGDSAMYLCASSLVQARMNTEAFFGQGTRLTVV.

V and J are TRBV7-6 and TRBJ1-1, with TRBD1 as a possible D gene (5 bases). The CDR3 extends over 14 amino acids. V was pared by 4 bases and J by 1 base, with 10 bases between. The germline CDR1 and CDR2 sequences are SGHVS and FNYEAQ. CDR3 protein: CASSSMGGNTEAFF. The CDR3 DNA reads TGTGCCAGCAGCTCCATGGGGGGGAACACTGAAGCTTTCTTT.

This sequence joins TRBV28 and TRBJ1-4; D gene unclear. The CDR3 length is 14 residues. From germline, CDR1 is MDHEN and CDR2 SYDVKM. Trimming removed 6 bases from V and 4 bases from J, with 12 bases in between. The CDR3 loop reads CASRSGGFNEKLFF. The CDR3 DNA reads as TGTGCCAGCAGGTCAGGAGGCTTTAATGAAAAACTGTTTTTT.

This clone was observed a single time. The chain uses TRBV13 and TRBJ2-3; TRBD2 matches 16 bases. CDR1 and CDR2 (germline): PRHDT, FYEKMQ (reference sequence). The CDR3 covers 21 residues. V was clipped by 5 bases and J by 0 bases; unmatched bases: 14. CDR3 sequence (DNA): TGTGCCAGCAGCCGCACCCCGGGACTAGCGGGAGGGCCGGGAAGCACAGATACGCAGTATTTT. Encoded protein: CASSRTPGLAGGPGSTDTQYF.

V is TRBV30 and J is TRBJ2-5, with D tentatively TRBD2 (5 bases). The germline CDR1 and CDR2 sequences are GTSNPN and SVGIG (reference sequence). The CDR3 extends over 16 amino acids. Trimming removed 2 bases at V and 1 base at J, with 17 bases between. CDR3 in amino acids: CAWSPRGNWPQETQYF. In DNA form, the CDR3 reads TGTGCCTGGAGTCCACGAGGGAACTGGCCCCAAGAGACCCAGTACTTC.

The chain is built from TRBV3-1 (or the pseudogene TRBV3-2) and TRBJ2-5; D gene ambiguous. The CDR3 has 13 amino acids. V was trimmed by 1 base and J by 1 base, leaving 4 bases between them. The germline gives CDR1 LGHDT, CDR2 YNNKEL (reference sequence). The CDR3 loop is CASSQAGQETQYF. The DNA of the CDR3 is TGTGCCAGCAGCCAAGCAGGCCAAGAGACCCAGTACTTC.

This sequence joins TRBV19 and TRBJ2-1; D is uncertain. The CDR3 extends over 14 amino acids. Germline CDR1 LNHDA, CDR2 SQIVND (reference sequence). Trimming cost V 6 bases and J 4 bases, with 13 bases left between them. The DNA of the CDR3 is TGTGCCAGTAGCAGCAGGTCTAAATACAATGAGCAGTTCTTC. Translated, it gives CASSSRSKYNEQFF.

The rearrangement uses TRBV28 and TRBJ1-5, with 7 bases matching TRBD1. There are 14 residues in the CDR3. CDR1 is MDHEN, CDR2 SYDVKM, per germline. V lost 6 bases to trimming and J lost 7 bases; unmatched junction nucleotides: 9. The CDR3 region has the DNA TGTGCCAGCAGCCGGGGACAGATTGTACAGCCCCAGCATTTT. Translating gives CASSRGQIVQPQHF.

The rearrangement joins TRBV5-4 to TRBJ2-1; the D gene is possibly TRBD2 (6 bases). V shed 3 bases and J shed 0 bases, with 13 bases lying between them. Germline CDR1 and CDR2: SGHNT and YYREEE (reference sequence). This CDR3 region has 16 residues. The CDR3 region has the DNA TGTGCCAGCAGCTCCGCGGGGACTCGCTCCTACAATGAGCAGTTCTTC. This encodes CASSSAGTRSYNEQFF.

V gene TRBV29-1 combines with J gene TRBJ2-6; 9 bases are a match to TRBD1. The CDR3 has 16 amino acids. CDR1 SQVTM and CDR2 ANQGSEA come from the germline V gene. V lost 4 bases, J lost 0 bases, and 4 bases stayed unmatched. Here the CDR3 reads CSVAGQGLSGANVLTF. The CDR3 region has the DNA TGCAGCGTTGCGGGACAGGGCCTCTCTGGGGCCAACGTCCTGACTTTC.

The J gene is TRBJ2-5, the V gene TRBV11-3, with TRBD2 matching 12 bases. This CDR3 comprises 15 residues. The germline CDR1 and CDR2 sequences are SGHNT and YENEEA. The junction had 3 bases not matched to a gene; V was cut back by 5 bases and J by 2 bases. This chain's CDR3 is CASSGTSGSQETQYF. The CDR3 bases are TGTGCCAGCAGCGGGACTAGCGGGTCTCAAGAGACCCAGTACTTC.

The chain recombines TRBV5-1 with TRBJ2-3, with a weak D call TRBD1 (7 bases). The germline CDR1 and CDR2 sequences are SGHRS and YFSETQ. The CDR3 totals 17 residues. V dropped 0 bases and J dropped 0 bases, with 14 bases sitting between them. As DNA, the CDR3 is TGCGCCAGCAGCTTGGTGGCGGCAGGGGGGAGCACAGATACGCAGTATTTT. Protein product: CASSLVAAGGSTDTQYF. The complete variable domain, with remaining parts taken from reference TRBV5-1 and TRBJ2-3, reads KAGVTQTPRYLIKTRGQQVTLSCSPISGHRSVSWYQQTPGQGLQFLFEYFSETQRNKGNFPGRFSGRQFSNSRSEMNVSTLELGDSALYLCASSLVAAGGSTDTQYFGPGTRLTVL.